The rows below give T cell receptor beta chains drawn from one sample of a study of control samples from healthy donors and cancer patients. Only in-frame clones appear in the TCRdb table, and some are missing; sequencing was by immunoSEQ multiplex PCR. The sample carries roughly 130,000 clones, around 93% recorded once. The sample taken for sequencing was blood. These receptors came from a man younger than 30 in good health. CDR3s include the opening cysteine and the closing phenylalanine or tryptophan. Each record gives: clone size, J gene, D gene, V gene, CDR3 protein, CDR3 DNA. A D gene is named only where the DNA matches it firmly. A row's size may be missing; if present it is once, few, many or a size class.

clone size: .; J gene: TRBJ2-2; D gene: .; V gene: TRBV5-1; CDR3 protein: CASNLQGRAGELFF; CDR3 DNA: TGCGCCAGCAATCTACAGGGGAGGGCCGGGGAGCTGTTTTTT
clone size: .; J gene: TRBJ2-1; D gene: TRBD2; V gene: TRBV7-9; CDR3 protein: CGFSGGSSYNEQFF; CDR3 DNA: TGTGGCTTCAGCGGGGGAAGCTCCTACAATGAGCAGTTCTTC
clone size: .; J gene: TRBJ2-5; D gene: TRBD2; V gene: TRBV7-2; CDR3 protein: CASSLRSGGLKVSQYF; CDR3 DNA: TGTGCCAGCAGCTTACGAAGCGGGGGCCTGAAGGTGTCCCAGTACTTC
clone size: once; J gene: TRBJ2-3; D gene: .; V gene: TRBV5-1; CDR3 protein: CASSLESLPTDTQYF; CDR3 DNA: TGCGCCAGCAGCTTGGAAAGCTTGCCAACGGATACGCAGTATTTT
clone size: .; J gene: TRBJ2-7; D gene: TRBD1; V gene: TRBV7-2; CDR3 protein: CASSSGTGRYEQYF; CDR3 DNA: TGTGCCAGCAGTTCCGGGACAGGGAGGTACGAGCAGTACTTC
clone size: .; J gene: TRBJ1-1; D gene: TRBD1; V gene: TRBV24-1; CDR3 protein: CATRQGSNTEAFF; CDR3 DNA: TGTGCCACCAGACAGGGGAGTAACACTGAAGCTTTCTTT
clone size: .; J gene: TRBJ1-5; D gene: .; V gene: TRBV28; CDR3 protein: CASSLNRISNQPQHF; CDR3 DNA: TGTGCCAGCAGTTTAAATAGAATAAGCAATCAGCCCCAGCATTTT
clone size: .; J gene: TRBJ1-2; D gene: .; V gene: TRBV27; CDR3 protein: CASSFDGPNYGYTF; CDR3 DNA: TGTGCCAGCAGTTTTGACGGGCCAAACTATGGCTACACCTTC
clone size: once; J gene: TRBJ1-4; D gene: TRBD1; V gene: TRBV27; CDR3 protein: CASRGLGEKLFF; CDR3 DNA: TGTGCCAGTAGGGGGCTCGGTGAAAAACTGTTTTTT
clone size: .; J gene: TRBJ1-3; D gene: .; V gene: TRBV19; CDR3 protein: CASSRGLENTIYF; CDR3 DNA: TGTGCCAGTAGCCGGGGACTCGAAAACACCATATATTTT
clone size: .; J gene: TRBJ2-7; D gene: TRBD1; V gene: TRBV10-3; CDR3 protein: CAISLGQGGEQYF; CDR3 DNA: TGTGCCATCAGCCTGGGACAGGGGGGCGAGCAGTACTTC
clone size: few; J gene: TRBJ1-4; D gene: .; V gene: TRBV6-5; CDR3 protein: CASRWTGHEEKLFF; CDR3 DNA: TGTGCCAGCAGGTGGACGGGACACGAGGAAAAACTGTTTTTT
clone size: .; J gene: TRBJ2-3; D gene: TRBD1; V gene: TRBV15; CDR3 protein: CATSGGQGADTQYF; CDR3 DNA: TGTGCCACCAGCGGGGGACAGGGGGCTGATACGCAGTATTTT
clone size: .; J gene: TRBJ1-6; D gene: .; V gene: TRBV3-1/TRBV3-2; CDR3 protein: CASSEGRGKGPLHF; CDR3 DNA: TGTGCCAGCAGCGAGGGACGGGGGAAGGGACCCCTCCACTTT
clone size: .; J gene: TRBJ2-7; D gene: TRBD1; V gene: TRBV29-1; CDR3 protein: CSVGTGAEQYF; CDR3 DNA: TGCAGCGTTGGGACAGGCGCCGAGCAGTACTTC
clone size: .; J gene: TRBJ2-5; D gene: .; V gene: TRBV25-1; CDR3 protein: CATARGQETQYF; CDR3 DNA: TGTGCCACGGCCCGGGGCCAAGAGACCCAGTACTTC
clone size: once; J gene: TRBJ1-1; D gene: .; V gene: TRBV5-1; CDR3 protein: CASSYDGQPNTEAFF; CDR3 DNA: TGCGCCAGCAGCTACGATGGACAGCCGAACACTGAAGCTTTCTTT
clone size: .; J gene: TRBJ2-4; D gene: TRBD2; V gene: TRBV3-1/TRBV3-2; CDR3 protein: CASSPSGGNIQYF; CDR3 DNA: TGTGCCAGCAGCCCCAGCGGGGGTAACATTCAGTACTTC
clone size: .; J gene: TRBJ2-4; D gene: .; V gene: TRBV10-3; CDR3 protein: CAISESPLQGGKNIQYF; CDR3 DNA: TGTGCCATCAGTGAGTCCCCTTTACAGGGTGGCAAAAACATTCAGTACTTC
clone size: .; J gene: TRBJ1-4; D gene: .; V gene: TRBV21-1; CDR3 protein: CASSKGLTGVEEKLFF; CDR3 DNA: TGTGCCAGCAGCAAAGGGCTGACAGGGGTGGAGGAAAAACTGTTTTTT
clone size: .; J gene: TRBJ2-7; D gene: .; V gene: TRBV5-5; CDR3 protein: CASSLVSLSSYEQYF; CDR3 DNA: TGTGCCAGCAGCTTGGTCAGTCTCAGCTCCTACGAGCAGTACTTC
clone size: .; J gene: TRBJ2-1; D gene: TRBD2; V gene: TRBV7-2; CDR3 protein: CASSLVAGLYNEQFF; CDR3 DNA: TGTGCCAGCAGCTTAGTAGCGGGGCTGTACAATGAGCAGTTCTTC
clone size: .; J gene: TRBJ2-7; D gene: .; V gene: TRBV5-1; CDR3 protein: CASSLEGQSYEQYF; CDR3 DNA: TGCGCCAGCAGCCTGGAAGGACAGTCCTACGAGCAGTACTTC
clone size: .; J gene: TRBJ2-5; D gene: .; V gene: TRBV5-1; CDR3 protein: CASSFGRLQETQYF; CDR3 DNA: TGCGCCAGCAGCTTCGGACGGCTTCAAGAGACCCAGTACTTC
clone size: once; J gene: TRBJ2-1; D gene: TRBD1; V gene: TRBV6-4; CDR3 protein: CASSPRGIDNEQFF; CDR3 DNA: TGTGCCAGCAGTCCCAGGGGGATCGACAATGAGCAGTTCTTC
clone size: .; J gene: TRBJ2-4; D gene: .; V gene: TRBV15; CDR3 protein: CATNSRGKGAKNIQYF; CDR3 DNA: TGTGCCACCAATAGTAGGGGAAAGGGGGCCAAAAACATTCAGTACTTC
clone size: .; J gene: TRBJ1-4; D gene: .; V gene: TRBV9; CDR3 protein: CASSVNSHNEKLFF; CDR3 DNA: TGTGCCAGCAGCGTGAACAGTCATAATGAAAAACTGTTTTTT
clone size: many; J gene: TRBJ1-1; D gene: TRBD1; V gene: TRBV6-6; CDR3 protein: CASREGQGFDEAFF; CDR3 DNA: TGTGCCAGCAGGGAGGGACAGGGTTTTGATGAAGCTTTCTTT
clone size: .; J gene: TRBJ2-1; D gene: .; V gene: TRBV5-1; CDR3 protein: CASSPDTYNEQFF; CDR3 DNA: TGCGCCAGCAGCCCTGACACCTACAATGAGCAGTTCTTC
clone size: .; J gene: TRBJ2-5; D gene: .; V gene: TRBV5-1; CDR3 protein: CASSLSGSQETQYF; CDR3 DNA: TGCGCCAGCAGCTTGTCGGGGTCACAAGAGACCCAGTACTTC
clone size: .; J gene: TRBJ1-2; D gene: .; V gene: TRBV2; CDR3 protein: CASSETYSPADGYTF; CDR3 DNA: TGTGCCAGCAGTGAAACTTACTCCCCGGCGGATGGCTACACCTTC
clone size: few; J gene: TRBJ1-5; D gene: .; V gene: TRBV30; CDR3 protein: CAWNGNSNQPQHF; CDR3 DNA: TGTGCCTGGAACGGTAATAGCAATCAGCCCCAGCATTTT
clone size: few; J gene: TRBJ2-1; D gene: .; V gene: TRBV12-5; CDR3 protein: CASGLDTGYSYNEQFF; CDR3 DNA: TGTGCTAGTGGTTTGGACACAGGATACTCCTACAATGAGCAGTTCTTC
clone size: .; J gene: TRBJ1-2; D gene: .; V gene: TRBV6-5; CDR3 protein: CAVRAGNGYTF; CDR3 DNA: TGTGCCGTCAGAGCAGGGAATGGCTACACCTTC
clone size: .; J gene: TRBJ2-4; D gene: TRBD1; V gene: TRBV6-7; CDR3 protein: CASSYSGTGGSLAKNIQYF; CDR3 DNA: TGTGCCAGCAGTTACTCCGGGACAGGGGGCTCACTAGCCAAAAACATTCAGTACTTC
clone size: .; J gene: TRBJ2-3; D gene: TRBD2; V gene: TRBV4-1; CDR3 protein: CASSHAPGLAGSTDTQYF; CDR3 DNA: TGCGCCAGCAGCCATGCCCCGGGACTAGCGGGGAGCACAGATACGCAGTATTTT
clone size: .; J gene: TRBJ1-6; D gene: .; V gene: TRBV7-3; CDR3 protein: CASSSKIRGYNSPLHF; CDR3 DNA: TGTGCCAGCAGCTCGAAAATCCGGGGTTATAATTCACCCCTCCACTTT
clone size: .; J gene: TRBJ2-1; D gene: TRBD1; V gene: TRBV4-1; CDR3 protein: CASSAPGTGKNEQFF; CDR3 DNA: TGCGCCAGCAGCGCCCCCGGGACAGGGAAAAATGAGCAGTTCTTC
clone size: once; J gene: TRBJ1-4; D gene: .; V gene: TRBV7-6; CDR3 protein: CASSLPGFNEKLFF; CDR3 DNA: TGTGCCAGCAGCTTACCCGGATTTAATGAAAAACTGTTTTTT
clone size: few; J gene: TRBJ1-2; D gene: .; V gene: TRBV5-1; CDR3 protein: CASSRDMSGYGYTF; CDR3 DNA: TGCGCCAGCAGCAGGGACATGTCAGGGTATGGCTACACCTTC
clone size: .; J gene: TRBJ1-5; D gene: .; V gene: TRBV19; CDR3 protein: CASSIGGTIGGQPQHF; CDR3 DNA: TGTGCCAGTAGTATTGGAGGGACAATAGGCGGTCAGCCCCAGCATTTT
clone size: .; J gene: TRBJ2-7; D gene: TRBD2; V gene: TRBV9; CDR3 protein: CASSLTSGDFYEQYF; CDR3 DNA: TGTGCCAGCAGCCTTACTAGCGGGGACTTCTACGAGCAGTACTTC
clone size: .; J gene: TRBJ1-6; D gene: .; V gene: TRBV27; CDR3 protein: CASSPRQTGNSPLHF; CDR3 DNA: TGTGCCAGCAGTCCCCGACAGACGGGTAATTCACCCCTCCACTTT
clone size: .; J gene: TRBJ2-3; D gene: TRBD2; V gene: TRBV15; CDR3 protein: CATSREWGASGGSYADTQYF; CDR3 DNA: TGTGCCACCAGCAGAGAATGGGGGGCCAGCGGGGGAAGTTATGCAGATACGCAGTATTTT
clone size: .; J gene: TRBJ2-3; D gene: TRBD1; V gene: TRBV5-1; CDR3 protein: CASSLGQGRTDTQYF; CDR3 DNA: TGCGCCAGCAGCTTAGGACAGGGGAGAACAGATACGCAGTATTTT
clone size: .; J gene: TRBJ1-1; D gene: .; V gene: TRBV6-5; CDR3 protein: CASSYSNRVNTEAFF; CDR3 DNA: TGTGCCAGCAGTTACTCGAACAGGGTGAACACTGAAGCTTTCTTT